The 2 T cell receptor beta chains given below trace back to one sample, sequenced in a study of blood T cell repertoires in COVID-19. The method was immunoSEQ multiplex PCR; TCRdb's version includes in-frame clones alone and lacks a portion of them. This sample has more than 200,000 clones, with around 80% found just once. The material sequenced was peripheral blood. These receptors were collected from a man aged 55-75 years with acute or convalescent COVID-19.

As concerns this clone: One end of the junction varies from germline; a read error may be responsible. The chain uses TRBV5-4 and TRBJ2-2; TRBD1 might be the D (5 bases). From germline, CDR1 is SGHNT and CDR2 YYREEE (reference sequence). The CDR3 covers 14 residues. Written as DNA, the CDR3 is TGTGCCAGCAGCCCAAAAGACAGATCCGGCGAGCTGTTTTTT. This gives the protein CASSPKDRSGELFF.

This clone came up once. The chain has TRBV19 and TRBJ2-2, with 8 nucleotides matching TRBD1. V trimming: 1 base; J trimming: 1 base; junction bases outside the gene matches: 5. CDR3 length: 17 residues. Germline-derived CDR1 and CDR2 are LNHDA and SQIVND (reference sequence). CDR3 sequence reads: CASSIVRTGLNTGELFF. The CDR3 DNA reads TGTGCCAGTAGTATAGTCAGGACAGGGTTGAACACCGGGGAGCTGTTTTTT. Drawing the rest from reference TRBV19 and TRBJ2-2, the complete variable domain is DGGITQSPKYLFRKEGQNVTLSCEQNLNHDAMYWYRQDPGQGLRLIYYSQIVNDFQKGDIAEGYSVSREKKESFPLTVTSAQKNPTAFYLCASSIVRTGLNTGELFFGEGSRLTVL.